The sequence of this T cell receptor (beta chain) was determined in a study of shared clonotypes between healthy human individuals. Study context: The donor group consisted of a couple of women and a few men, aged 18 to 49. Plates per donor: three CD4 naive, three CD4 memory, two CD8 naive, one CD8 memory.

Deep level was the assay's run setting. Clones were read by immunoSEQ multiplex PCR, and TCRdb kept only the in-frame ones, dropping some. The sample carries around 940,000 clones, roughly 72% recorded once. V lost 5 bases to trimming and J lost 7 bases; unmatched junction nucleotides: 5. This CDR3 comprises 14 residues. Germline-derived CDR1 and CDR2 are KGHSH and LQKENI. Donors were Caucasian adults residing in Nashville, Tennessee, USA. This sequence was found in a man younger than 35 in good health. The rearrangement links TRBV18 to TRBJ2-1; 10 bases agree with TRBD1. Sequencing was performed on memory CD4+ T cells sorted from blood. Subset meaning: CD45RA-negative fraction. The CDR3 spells CASSSRQGANEQFF. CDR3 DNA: TGTGCCAGCTCATCTCGACAGGGGGCTAATGAGCAGTTCTTC.